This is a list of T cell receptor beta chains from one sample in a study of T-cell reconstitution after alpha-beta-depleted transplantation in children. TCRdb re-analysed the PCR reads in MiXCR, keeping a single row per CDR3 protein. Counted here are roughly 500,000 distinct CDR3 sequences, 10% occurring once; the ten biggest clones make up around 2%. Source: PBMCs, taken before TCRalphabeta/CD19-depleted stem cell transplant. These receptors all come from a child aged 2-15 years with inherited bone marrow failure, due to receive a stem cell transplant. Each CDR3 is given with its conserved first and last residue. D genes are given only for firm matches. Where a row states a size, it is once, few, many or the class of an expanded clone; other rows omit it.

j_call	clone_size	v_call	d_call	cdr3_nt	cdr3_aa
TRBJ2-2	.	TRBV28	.	TGTGCCAGCAGTGTCGGGACCCGGGCCGGGGAGCTGTTTTTT	CASSVGTRAGELFF
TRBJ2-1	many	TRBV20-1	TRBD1	TGCAGTGCCCCGGGACAGGGCGTAAATGAGCAGTTCTTC	CSAPGQGVNEQFF
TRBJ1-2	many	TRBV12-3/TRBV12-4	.	TGTGCCAGCAACGCCCCCGGCAGCTATGGCTACACCTTC	CASNAPGSYGYTF
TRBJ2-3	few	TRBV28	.	TGTGCCAGCAGTTATTTACGTATCTCCGCTGACGCAGATACGCAGTATTTT	CASSYLRISADADTQYF
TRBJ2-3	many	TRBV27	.	TGTGCCAGCTCTCTACGGCGGGTCAGCACAGATACGCAGTATTTT	CASSLRRVSTDTQYF
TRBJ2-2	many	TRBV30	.	TGTGCCTGTAGTGCCTACGGAACTTCGAACACCGGGGAGCTGTTTTTT	CACSAYGTSNTGELFF
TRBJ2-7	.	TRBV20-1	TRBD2	TGCAGTGCTAGGTTTAGCGGGACCTACGAGCAGTACTTC	CSARFSGTYEQYF
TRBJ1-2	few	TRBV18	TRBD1	TGTGCCAGCTCACCTCTTGGGACAGATTATGGCTACACCTTC	CASSPLGTDYGYTF
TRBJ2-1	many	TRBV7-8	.	TGTGCCAGCAGCTCTTTGCTGGGGTTCTCCTACAATGAGCAGTTCTTC	CASSSLLGFSYNEQFF
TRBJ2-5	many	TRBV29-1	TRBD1	TGCAGCGTAATAAGGACAGGGGGGTACCAAGAGACCCAGTACTTC	CSVIRTGGYQETQYF
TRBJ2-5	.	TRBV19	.	TGTGCCAGTAGTATCGGTGGAGAGACCCAGTACTTC	CASSIGGETQYF
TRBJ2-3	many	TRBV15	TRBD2	TGTGCCACCAGCAGAGATGGGACTAGTAGGGATACGCAGTATTTT	CATSRDGTSRDTQYF
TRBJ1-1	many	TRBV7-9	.	TGTGCCAGCAGCTTAGGGCAACCTGAAGCTTTCTTT	CASSLGQPEAFF
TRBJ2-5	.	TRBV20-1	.	TGCTGTGCTACGCCTCTTTTAGCGACGTACCAAGAGACCCAGTACTTC	CCATPLLATYQETQYF